This TCR beta chain is from a study of cytomegalovirus exposure and HLA in healthy donors. Study results and caveats: Some V segments (TRBV6-2 and TRBV6-3 among them) were excluded as indistinguishable. 15,000 to 20,000 TCR beta sequences were associated with HLA alleles at 0.05 false discovery rate in a later analysis.

PCR primers comprised 60 Vbeta and 13 Jbeta primers. Original processing notes: Later reanalysis found roughly 80 million unique TCR beta chains, about 11 million of them shared. TCRdb's copy holds only in-frame clones and misses some; the assay was immunoSEQ multiplex PCR. That table is the source of V, J and clone size, and D and trimming were worked out from the DNA. The data show about 280,000 clones, approximately 90% seen once. With respect to this clone: Antigen: not known.

The CDR3 runs to 13 residues. In germline, CDR1 is LNHNV, CDR2 YYDKDF (reference sequence). V was shortened by 1 base and J by 6 bases, with 9 bases between the two germline ends. J is TRBJ1-1 and V is TRBV15; maybe TRBD1 (6 bases). This clonotype originated in a woman aged 18-29 years in good health and CMV-seronegative. Sequenced sample: PBMCs. Here the CDR3 reads CATSRATGSEAFF. The CDR3 DNA reads TGTGCCACCAGCAGAGCTACAGGGTCTGAAGCTTTCTTT.